The 2 T cell receptor beta chains presented below share a single source sample, sequenced in a study of cytomegalovirus exposure and HLA in healthy donors. Primers included in the PCR were 60 Vbeta and 13 Jbeta primers. TCRdb's copy holds only in-frame clones and misses some; the assay was immunoSEQ multiplex PCR. The top ten hold over 1.1% of the sample, which has some 170,000 clones, about 72% seen once. Sequencing input: PBMCs. These receptors were collected from a man aged 60 to 69 in good health and CMV-seronegative.

The rearrangement uses TRBV27 and TRBJ2-3, with 9 bases that match TRBD2. This CDR3 has 14 amino acids. CDR1 and CDR2 (germline): MNHEY, SMNVEV (reference sequence). The J segment lost 1 base and the V segment lost 6 bases, leaving 2 bases of the junction unmatched. This CDR3 is CASRWTSGTDTQYF. Written as DNA, the CDR3 is TGTGCCAGCAGATGGACTAGCGGCACAGATACGCAGTATTTT.

CDR3: CASSELPQIQAEQYF. The CDR3 DNA reads as TGTGCCAGCAGTGAACTGCCCCAGATCCAGGCCGAGCAGTACTTC. The rearrangement links TRBV6-1 to TRBJ2-5, with D hard to call. The assigned J gene may be wrong: the sequence end matches TRBJ2-7 better. Looked up from germline, CDR1 is MNHNS and CDR2 is SASEGT. The CDR3 loop spans 15 amino acids.